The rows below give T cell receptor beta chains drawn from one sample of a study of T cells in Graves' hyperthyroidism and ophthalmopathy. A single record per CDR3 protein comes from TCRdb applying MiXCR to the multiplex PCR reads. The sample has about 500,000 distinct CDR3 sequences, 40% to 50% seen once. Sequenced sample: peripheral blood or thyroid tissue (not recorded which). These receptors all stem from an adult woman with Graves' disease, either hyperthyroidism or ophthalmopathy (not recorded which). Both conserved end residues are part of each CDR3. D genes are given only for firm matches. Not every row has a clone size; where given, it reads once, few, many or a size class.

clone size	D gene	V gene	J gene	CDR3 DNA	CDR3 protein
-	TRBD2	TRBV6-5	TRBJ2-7	TGTGCCAGCAGTTACGGGACTAGCGGATCTCCCTACGAGCAGTACTTC	CASSYGTSGSPYEQYF
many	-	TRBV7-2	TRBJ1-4	TGTGCCAGCAGCCCCCAAAGACCAGCAACTAATGAAAAACTGTTTTTT	CASSPQRPATNEKLFF
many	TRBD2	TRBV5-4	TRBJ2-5	TGTGCCAGCAGACCCGGGACTAGCGGGAGATTAGGAGAGACCCAGTACTTC	CASRPGTSGRLGETQYF
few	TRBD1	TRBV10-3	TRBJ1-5	TGTGCCATCAGTGAGGGGGACAGGACGAGGGATCAGCCCCAGCATTTT	CAISEGDRTRDQPQHF
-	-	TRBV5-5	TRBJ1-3	TGTGCCAGATATCAGGTCTCTGGAAACACCATATATTTT	CARYQVSGNTIYF
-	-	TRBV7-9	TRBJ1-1	TGTGCCAGCAGCTCTGACGGGGGCGCTGAAGCTTTCTTT	CASSSDGGAEAFF
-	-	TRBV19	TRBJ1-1	TGTGCCAGTAACACCGGGGTGTCGAACACTGAAGCTTTCTTT	CASNTGVSNTEAFF
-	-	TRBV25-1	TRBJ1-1	TGTGCCAGCACCCCTGGGCTGAACACTGAAGCTTTCTTT	CASTPGLNTEAFF
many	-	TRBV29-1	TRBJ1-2	TGCAGCGTCAGCGAGGGGGGCCGCTATGGCTACACCTTC	CSVSEGGRYGYTF
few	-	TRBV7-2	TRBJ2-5	TGTGCCAGCAGCTTAGTCCGGAACCAAGAGACCCAGTACTTC	CASSLVRNQETQYF
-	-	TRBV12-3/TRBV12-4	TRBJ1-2	TGTGCCAGCACTGTATATTACTATGGCTACACCTTC	CASTVYYYGYTF
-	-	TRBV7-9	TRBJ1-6	TGTGCCAGCAGTCTAGGATCAGGGACGGATTCACCCCTCCACTTT	CASSLGSGTDSPLHF
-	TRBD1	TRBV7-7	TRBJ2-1	TGTGCTAGCAGCGCTGGGACAGGGGGCGCGTATGAGCAGTTCTTC	CASSAGTGGAYEQFF
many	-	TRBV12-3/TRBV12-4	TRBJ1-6	TGTGCCAGCAGACAGAGCTATAATTCACCCCTCCACTTT	CASRQSYNSPLHF
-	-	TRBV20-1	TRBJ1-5	TGCAGTGCTAGAGTTGGGAAAGGGAACCCGTATAGCAATCAGCCCCAGCATTTT	CSARVGKGNPYSNQPQHF
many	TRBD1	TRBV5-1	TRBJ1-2	TGCGCCAGCAGCCCGGGGACAGGCGGCTTCGGATATGGCTACACCTTC	CASSPGTGGFGYGYTF
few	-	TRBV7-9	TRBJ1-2	TGTGCCAGCAGCTTAACTGAAGTAGGCTACACCTTC	CASSLTEVGYTF
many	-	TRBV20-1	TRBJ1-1	TGCAGTGTTCCCCTAGTTCGGGTGAACACTGAAGCTTTCTTT	CSVPLVRVNTEAFF
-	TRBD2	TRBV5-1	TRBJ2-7	TGCGCCAGCAGCTTGTTGGGACTAGTTGGCGAGCAGTACTTC	CASSLLGLVGEQYF
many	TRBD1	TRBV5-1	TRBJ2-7	TGCGCCAGCCGACCTACTCCTAGGGGACAGGGGGATCGCGAGCAGTACTTC	CASRPTPRGQGDREQYF
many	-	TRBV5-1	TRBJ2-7	TGCGCCAGCAGCCCCCCACGGACCTCCGTGCACGAGCAGTACTTC	CASSPPRTSVHEQYF
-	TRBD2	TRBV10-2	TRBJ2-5	TGCGCCAGCAGTACCTCCCGTGTGGATAGCGGACTAGCGTGGGAGACCCAGTACTTC	CASSTSRVDSGLAWETQYF
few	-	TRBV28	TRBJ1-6	TGTGCCAGCAGGAGGACAGTAGGGTCTTCACCCCTCCACTTT	CASRRTVGSSPLHF
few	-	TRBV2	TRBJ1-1	TGTGCCAGCAGTGATGAGGGTCGGAACACTGAAGCTTTCTTT	CASSDEGRNTEAFF
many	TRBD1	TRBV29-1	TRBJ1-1	TGCAGCGTGGGGACAGCAAATATACTTGAAGCTTTCTTT	CSVGTANILEAFF
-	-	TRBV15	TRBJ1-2	TGTGCCACCAGCACCTGGGTAGCGGCTAACTATGGCTACACCTTC	CATSTWVAANYGYTF
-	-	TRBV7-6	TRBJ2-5	TGTGCCAGCAGCCATTTTTCGGAGGGGGGAGAGACCCAGTACTTC	CASSHFSEGGETQYF
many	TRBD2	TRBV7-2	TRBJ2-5	TGTGCCAGCAGCTCTATAGCGGGAGCGCAAGAGACCCAGTACTTC	CASSSIAGAQETQYF
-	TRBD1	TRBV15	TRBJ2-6	TGTGCCACCAGCGCCCCCGGGACAGGGATTTCTGGGGCCAACGTCCTGACTTTC	CATSAPGTGISGANVLTF
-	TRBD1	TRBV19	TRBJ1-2	TGTGCCAGTAGTATATTCTGGACAGGGTCAAACTATGGCTACACCTTC	CASSIFWTGSNYGYTF
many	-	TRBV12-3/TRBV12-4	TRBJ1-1	TGTGCCAGCAGTTTTGGGCAGGGGACTGAAGCTTTCTTT	CASSFGQGTEAFF
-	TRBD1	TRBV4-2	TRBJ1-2	TGTGCCAGCAGCACCCCGCGGACAGGGGGTGATTATGGCTGCACCTTC	CASSTPRTGGDYGCTF
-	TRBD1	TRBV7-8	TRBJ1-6	TGTGCCAGCAGCCGTGCCGGGACAGAGCTCACCTATAATTCACCCCTCCACTTT	CASSRAGTELTYNSPLHF